This is a list of T cell receptor beta chains from one sample in a study. Via MiXCR, TCRdb re-called the 5' RACE reads, giving one row per CDR3 protein. The data hold approximately 40,000 distinct CDR3 sequences, with approximately 30% observed a single time. The sequencing input was tumor-infiltrating memory CD4+ T cells sorted from the breast tumor. The receptors here all came from a female donor with breast cancer. CDR3s include the opening cysteine and the closing phenylalanine or tryptophan. D genes are given only for firm matches. Size is omitted from some rows. Given values are once, few, many or a class for expanded clones.

cdr3_aa | cdr3_nt | cdr3_length | v_call | clone_size | j_call | d_call
CASSPTLGIETQYF | TGCGCCAGCAGCCCGACCCTCGGAATAGAGACCCAGTACTTC | 14 | TRBV5-1 | few | TRBJ2-5 | -
CASSANQGAFSNEQFF | TGTGCCAGCAGCGCAAACCAGGGGGCGTTCTCCAATGAGCAGTTCTTC | 16 | TRBV9 | - | TRBJ2-1 | TRBD1
CASSLAASSGTQYF | TGTGCCAGCAGTTTGGCAGCCTCATCGGGGACCCAGTACTTC | 14 | TRBV28 | many | TRBJ2-5 | -
CASSLIAGVKKQFF | TGTGCCAGCAGTTTGATCGCAGGGGTTAAGAAGCAGTTCTTC | 14 | TRBV6-5 | few | TRBJ2-1 | -
CASGRNQETQYF | TGCGCCAGCGGACGTAACCAAGAGACCCAGTACTTC | 12 | TRBV5-1 | few | TRBJ2-5 | -
CASSQVLAAEQYF | TGTGCCAGCAGCCAAGTACTAGCGGCCGAGCAGTACTTC | 13 | TRBV4-2 | - | TRBJ2-7 | TRBD2
CASSLDRPRAQETQYF | TGCGCCAGCAGCTTGGACCGACCCCGGGCCCAAGAGACCCAGTACTTC | 16 | TRBV5-1 | few | TRBJ2-5 | -
CASSLLGQGSHEQYF | TGTGCCAGCAGTCTCTTGGGACAGGGGAGCCACGAGCAGTACTTC | 15 | TRBV6-5 | - | TRBJ2-7 | TRBD1
CASKVNSAFMNTEAFF | TGTGCCAGCAAGGTTAACAGTGCTTTCATGAACACTGAAGCTTTCTTT | 16 | TRBV21-1 | few | TRBJ1-1 | -
CASSLAPLAGVTDTQYF | TGCGCCAGCAGCTTGGCCCCCCTAGCGGGAGTAACAGATACGCAGTATTTT | 17 | TRBV5-1 | many | TRBJ2-3 | TRBD2
CASQSGRGSIRTDTQYF | TGTGCCAGCCAGAGCGGGAGGGGAAGTATTCGCACAGATACGCAGTATTTT | 17 | TRBV7-9 | - | TRBJ2-3 | TRBD2
CSARVNDVETQYF | TGCAGTGCTAGGGTAAACGACGTGGAGACCCAGTACTTC | 13 | TRBV20-1 | few | TRBJ2-5 | -
CAWESAGVETQYF | TGTGCCTGGGAATCGGCGGGAGTCGAGACCCAGTACTTC | 13 | TRBV30 | few | TRBJ2-5 | TRBD2
CASSLGSLLYQETQYF | TGCGCCAGCAGCCTAGGTTCATTACTGTACCAAGAGACCCAGTACTTC | 16 | TRBV5-1 | few | TRBJ2-5 | -
CTSSLTGGTGELFF | TGTACCAGCAGTTTGACAGGGGGCACCGGGGAGCTGTTTTTT | 14 | TRBV12-3/TRBV12-4 | - | TRBJ2-2 | TRBD1
CASSHPREGTANSGANVLTF | TGCGCCAGCAGCCATCCACGCGAGGGGACAGCGAACTCTGGGGCCAACGTCCTGACTTTC | 20 | TRBV4-1 | few | TRBJ2-6 | TRBD1
CASSGATLQETQYF | TGTGCCAGCAGCGGGGCTACACTCCAAGAGACCCAGTACTTC | 14 | TRBV5-4 | many | TRBJ2-5 | -
CASRSAASGNTIYF | TGTGCCAGCAGATCCGCGGCCAGCGGAAACACCATATATTTT | 14 | TRBV7-2 | medium-sized | TRBJ1-3 | -
CAISQTSGGTYEQYF | TGTGCCATCAGCCAGACTAGCGGGGGGACCTACGAGCAGTACTTC | 15 | TRBV10-3 | few | TRBJ2-7 | TRBD2
CATSDFQDQPQHF | TGTGCCACCAGTGATTTTCAAGATCAGCCCCAGCATTTT | 13 | TRBV24-1 | - | TRBJ1-5 | -
CASVPGYATDTQYF | TGTGCCAGCGTCCCGGGCTACGCTACAGATACGCAGTATTTT | 14 | TRBV2 | few | TRBJ2-3 | -
CASSQGDNEKLFF | TGCGCCAGCAGCCAAGGGGATAATGAAAAACTGTTTTTT | 13 | TRBV4-1 | - | TRBJ1-4 | -
CASSQGTVSGANVLTF | TGCGCCAGCAGCCAGGGGACAGTATCTGGGGCCAACGTCCTGACTTTC | 16 | TRBV4-1 | - | TRBJ2-6 | TRBD1
CSVLLSTDTQYF | TGCAGCGTCCTCCTAAGCACAGATACGCAGTATTTT | 12 | TRBV29-1 | - | TRBJ2-3 | -
CASSGRDRPMSF | TGTGCCAGCAGTGGACGGGACAGGCCGATGTCTTTT | 12 | TRBV25-1 | - | TRBJ1-4 | TRBD1
CASKEVNYNSPLHF | TGTGCCAGCAAAGAGGTCAACTATAATTCACCCCTCCACTTT | 14 | TRBV6-1 | - | TRBJ1-6 | -
CASSPPSSGLGAYEQYF | TGTGCCAGCTCACCACCGAGTTCAGGATTGGGGGCATACGAGCAGTACTTC | 17 | TRBV18 | few | TRBJ2-7 | -
CASSQDSGGAAVSYEQYF | TGCGCCAGCAGCCAAGATTCGGGAGGGGCCGCGGTCTCCTACGAGCAGTACTTC | 18 | TRBV4-3 | many | TRBJ2-7 | TRBD2
CASSYQGAGRDGYTF | TGTGCCAGCAGTTACCAAGGCGCAGGGAGGGATGGCTACACCTTC | 15 | TRBV6-2/TRBV6-3 | - | TRBJ1-2 | -
CASSLNQGRGLTGELFF | TGCGCCAGCAGCTTGAATCAAGGCAGGGGGCTCACCGGGGAGCTGTTTTTT | 17 | TRBV5-1 | few | TRBJ2-2 | TRBD1
CASSPGDNYGYTF | TGTGCCAGCAGCCCAGGGGATAACTATGGCTACACCTTC | 13 | TRBV7-9 | few | TRBJ1-2 | -
CASSGDGNSPLHF | TGTGCCAGCAGTGGAGACGGAAATTCACCCCTCCACTTT | 13 | TRBV6-1 | many | TRBJ1-6 | -
CASSDPGAGANEQFF | TGCGCCAGCAGTGACCCTGGGGCGGGAGCCAATGAGCAGTTCTTC | 15 | TRBV5-1 | - | TRBJ2-1 | TRBD2
CTSSPKSGVDIQYF | TGTACCAGCAGCCCAAAATCGGGGGTAGACATTCAGTACTTC | 14 | TRBV7-9 | - | TRBJ2-4 | -
CASSFRDRRDEQYF | TGCGCCAGCAGCTTCCGGGACCGGCGGGACGAGCAGTACTTC | 14 | TRBV5-1 | medium-sized | TRBJ2-7 | -
CSARDQAGSTDTQYF | TGCAGTGCTAGAGATCAGGCGGGGAGCACAGATACGCAGTATTTT | 15 | TRBV20-1 | - | TRBJ2-3 | -
CASSSPGQGREQFF | TGCGCCAGCAGCTCCCCGGGACAGGGACGTGAGCAGTTCTTC | 14 | TRBV5-1 | few | TRBJ2-1 | TRBD1
CSAMGPTSNEQFF | TGCAGTGCTATGGGACCAACCAGCAATGAGCAGTTCTTC | 13 | TRBV20-1 | - | TRBJ2-1 | -
CASSLDTGVAEAFF | TGTGCCAGCAGCTTGGACACCGGTGTGGCTGAAGCTTTCTTT | 14 | TRBV5-5 | - | TRBJ1-1 | -
CASSVLGGQETQYF | TGTGCCAGCAGCGTATTAGGGGGCCAAGAGACCCAGTACTTC | 14 | TRBV9 | few | TRBJ2-5 | -
CASSLYGRGVGYTF | TGCGCCAGCAGCTTGTACGGCCGGGGTGTTGGCTACACCTTC | 14 | TRBV5-1 | many | TRBJ1-2 | -
CASSTYRGRKTEAFF | TGTGCCAGCAGCACCTACAGGGGGCGAAAAACTGAAGCTTTCTTT | 15 | TRBV7-2 | few | TRBJ1-1 | TRBD1
CASSLVGQNQPRHF | TGCGCCAGCAGCTTGGTTGGCCAGAATCAGCCCCGGCATTTT | 14 | TRBV5-1 | - | TRBJ1-5 | -
CASSILRDNEQFF | TGTGCCAGCAGTATACTACGTGACAATGAGCAGTTCTTC | 13 | TRBV12-3/TRBV12-4 | - | TRBJ2-1 | -
CASSLAGARHTYEQYF | TGTGCCAGCAGCTTAGCAGGGGCAAGACATACCTACGAGCAGTACTTC | 16 | TRBV11-2 | - | TRBJ2-7 | -
CSAHPGANNQPQHF | TGCAGTGCTCATCCAGGGGCGAACAATCAGCCCCAGCATTTT | 14 | TRBV20-1 | few | TRBJ1-5 | -
CASSSTGVNEQFF | TGTGCCAGCAGTTCTACAGGGGTCAATGAGCAGTTCTTC | 13 | TRBV7-9 | few | TRBJ2-1 | TRBD1
CASSLESWAYEQYF | TGTGCCAGCAGTTTAGAGTCCTGGGCCTACGAGCAGTACTTC | 14 | TRBV28 | many | TRBJ2-7 | -
CASSLDGHWGTEAFF | TGCGCCAGCAGCTTGGACGGCCACTGGGGGACTGAAGCTTTCTTT | 15 | TRBV5-1 | - | TRBJ1-1 | -
CSARDVATFREFF | TGCAGTGCTAGAGATGTAGCCACCTTCCGGGAGTTCTTC | 13 | TRBV20-1 | many | TRBJ2-1 | -
CASSPSDTPQHF | TGTGCCAGCAGCCCCAGTGATACACCCCAGCATTTT | 12 | TRBV7-8 | medium-sized | TRBJ1-5 | -